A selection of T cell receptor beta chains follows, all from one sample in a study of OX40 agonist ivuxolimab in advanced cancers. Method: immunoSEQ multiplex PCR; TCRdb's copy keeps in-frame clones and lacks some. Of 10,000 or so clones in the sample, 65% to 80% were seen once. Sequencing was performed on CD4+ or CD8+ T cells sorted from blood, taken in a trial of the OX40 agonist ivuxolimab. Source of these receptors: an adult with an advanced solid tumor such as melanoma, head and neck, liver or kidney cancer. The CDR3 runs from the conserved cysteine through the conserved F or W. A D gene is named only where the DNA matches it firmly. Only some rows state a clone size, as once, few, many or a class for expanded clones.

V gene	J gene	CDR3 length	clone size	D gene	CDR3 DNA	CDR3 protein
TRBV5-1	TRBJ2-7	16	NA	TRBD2	TGCGCCAGCAGCTTGGACGGACTAGCGGGAGGAAGAGAGCAGTACTTC	CASSLDGLAGGREQYF
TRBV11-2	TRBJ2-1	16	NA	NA	TGTGCCAGCAGCTTAGGTCTGGTCCTCTCCTACAATGAGCAGTTCTTC	CASSLGLVLSYNEQFF
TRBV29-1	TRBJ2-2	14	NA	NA	TGCAGCGTTGTTGGGGCTATAGACACCGGGGAGCTGTTTTTT	CSVVGAIDTGELFF
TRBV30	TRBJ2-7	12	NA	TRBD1	TGTGCCGGGGACAGGGTTGACTACGAGCAGTACTTC	CAGDRVDYEQYF
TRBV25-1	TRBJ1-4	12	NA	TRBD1	TGTGCCAGCAGTTGGACAGGTGAAAAACTGTTTTTT	CASSWTGEKLFF
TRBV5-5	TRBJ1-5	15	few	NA	TGTGCCAGCAGCTTGGGGGTAGGGGGATCCCAGCCCCAGCATTTT	CASSLGVGGSQPQHF
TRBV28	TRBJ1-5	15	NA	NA	TGTGCCAGCAGGACCGGGGCGGCTAGCAATCAGCCCCAGCATTTT	CASRTGAASNQPQHF
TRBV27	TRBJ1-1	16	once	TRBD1	TGTGCCAGCTGGAGGACAGGGGGCTCCCCTAACACTGAAGCTTTCTTT	CASWRTGGSPNTEAFF
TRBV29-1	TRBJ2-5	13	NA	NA	TGCAGCGTTGACAGGGAGAGTAAAGAGACCCAGTACTTC	CSVDRESKETQYF
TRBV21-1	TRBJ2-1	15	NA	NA	TGTGCCAGCAGCCTCCGGCTAGCTGGGTACAATGAGCAGTTCTTC	CASSLRLAGYNEQFF
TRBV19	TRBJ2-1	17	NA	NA	TGTGCCAGTAGTATAGGTTTGTGGTTAATGTACTACAATGAGCAGTTCTTC	CASSIGLWLMYYNEQFF
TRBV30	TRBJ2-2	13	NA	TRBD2	TGTGCCTGGATTAGCGGGTGGCTCGGGGAGCTGTTTTTT	CAWISGWLGELFF
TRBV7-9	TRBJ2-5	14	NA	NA	TGTGCCAGCAGCTTAACAGGGTCTCAAGAGACCCAGTACTTC	CASSLTGSQETQYF
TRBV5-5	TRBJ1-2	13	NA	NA	TGTGCCAGCAGCTTTGGGCGATCTTATGGCTACACCTTC	CASSFGRSYGYTF
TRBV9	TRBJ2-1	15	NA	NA	TGTGCCAGCAGCGCGAGACACGGAGCTAACAATGAGCAGTTCTTC	CASSARHGANNEQFF
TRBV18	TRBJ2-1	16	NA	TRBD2	TGTGCCAGCTCACTTTCCGGGACTAGCGGGTTCAATGAGCAGTTCTTC	CASSLSGTSGFNEQFF
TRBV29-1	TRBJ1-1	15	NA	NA	TGCAGCGTGGGGAGGAAAGGGACCCATGGTGCTGAAGCTTTCTTT	CSVGRKGTHGAEAFF
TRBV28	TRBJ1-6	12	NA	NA	TGTGCCAGCAGTTTATATGGTTCACCCCTCCACTTT	CASSLYGSPLHF
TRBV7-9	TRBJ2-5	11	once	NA	TGTGCCAGCAGCTCCGAAGAGACCCAGTACTTC	CASSSEETQYF
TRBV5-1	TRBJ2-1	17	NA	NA	TGCGCCAGCAGCTTGGGGGATCCTAGGAGGCATCTCAATGAGCAGTTCTTC	CASSLGDPRRHLNEQFF
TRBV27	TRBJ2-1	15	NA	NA	TGTGCCAGCAGTTTATTTCTTGGACTGGCGGATGAGCAGTTCTTC	CASSLFLGLADEQFF
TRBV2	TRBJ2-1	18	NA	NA	TGTGCCAGCAGTGAAGTAAGTGGGGGGACGAGCTCCTACAATGAGCAGTTCTTC	CASSEVSGGTSSYNEQFF
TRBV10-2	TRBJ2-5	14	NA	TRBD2	TGCGCCAGCAGAGATAGCGGGAGAGAAGAGACCCAGTACTTC	CASRDSGREETQYF
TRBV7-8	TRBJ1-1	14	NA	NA	TGTGCCAGCAGCCCTTGGACGGGTTTGCTAGAAGCTTTCTTT	CASSPWTGLLEAFF
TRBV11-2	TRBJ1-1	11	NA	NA	TGTGCCAGCAGCCTTACAGTTGAAGCTTTCTTT	CASSLTVEAFF
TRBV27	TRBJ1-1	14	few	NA	TGTGCCAGCAGTTTATCGTTGACGAACACTGAAGCTTTCTTT	CASSLSLTNTEAFF
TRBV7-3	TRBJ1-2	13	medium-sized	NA	TGTGCCAGCAGCTCATCTTCGATTAGGGGCTACACCTTC	CASSSSSIRGYTF
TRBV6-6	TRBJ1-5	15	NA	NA	TGTGCCAGCCAGGGAACAGACTATAGCAATCAGCCCCAGCATTTT	CASQGTDYSNQPQHF
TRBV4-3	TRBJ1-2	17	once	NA	TGCGCCAGCAGCCAAGATTGGGGCGGAGGGGCGTACTATGGCTACACCTTC	CASSQDWGGGAYYGYTF
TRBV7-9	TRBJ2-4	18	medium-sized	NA	TGTGCCAGCAGCTATTCCGCGGACGGAGCTCTAGCCAAAAACATTCAGTACTTC	CASSYSADGALAKNIQYF
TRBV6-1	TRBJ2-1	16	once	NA	TGTGCCAGCAGTGAAGTAGGAAGCGGGTCCTGGCATGAGCAGTTCTTC	CASSEVGSGSWHEQFF
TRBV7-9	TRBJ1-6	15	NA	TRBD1	TGTGCCAGCAGCTCCGGGACAGGGGTAAATTCACCCCTCCACTTT	CASSSGTGVNSPLHF
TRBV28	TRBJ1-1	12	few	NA	TGTGCCAGCAGTCAGGGGAACACTGAAGCTTTCTTT	CASSQGNTEAFF
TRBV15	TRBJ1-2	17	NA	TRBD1	TGTGCCACCAGCATAGAATTTAGGACAGGGCTTTATAGGGGCTACACCTTC	CATSIEFRTGLYRGYTF
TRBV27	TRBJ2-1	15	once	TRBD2	TGTGCCAGCACTACGGCGGGAGTGTCCTTCGATGAGCAGTTCTTC	CASTTAGVSFDEQFF